This TCR beta chain was found in a study of blood T cells in healthy people across ages. The CDR3 totals 14 residues. The germline V and J ends were trimmed by 0 bases and 8 bases, with 10 bases remaining between them. The germline V gene encodes CDR1 LGHNA and CDR2 YSLEER. Notes on the study in general: Relative to aged donors, long-lived donors carried more naive CD4+ cells and displayed higher diversity. TCR beta diversity per million T cells fell roughly linearly with age. The study could not conclusively compare naive and antigen-experienced cells, given its unsorted PBMCs.

On this clonotype: Its specificity is not known.

With a J-beta primer mix and a sample-barcoded 5' primer, a second PCR ran roughly 6 to 11 cycles. A template-switch adaptor with 12 random nucleotides tagged each cDNA molecule. TCRdb reprocessed the 5' RACE reads with MiXCR, giving one entry per CDR3 protein. Among roughly 860,000 distinct CDR3 sequences listed, around 68% were seen once. The J gene is TRBJ1-4, the V gene TRBV4-3; D remains ambiguous. The receptor's source is a man aged 25 to 40 in good health. Sequenced material: blood. The chain's CDR3 is CASSQEAGNEKLFF. DNA of the CDR3: TGCGCCAGCAGCCAAGAGGCCGGCAACGAAAAACTGTTTTTT.